This T cell receptor beta chain was retrieved from a study of blood T cell repertoires in COVID-19. Study context: Researchers got acute and convalescent COVID-19 samples from the United States, Italy and Spain. The cDNA or gDNA used as material had been derived from T cells, B-cell-depleted T cells, or PBMCs.

Per the original data handling: It was from reference gene primer amplification that nucleated cell counts were estimated. TCRdb keeps only in-frame clones here, not all; method: immunoSEQ multiplex PCR. The V and J calls and the clone size are those of that table, but D and trimming were determined from the DNA. The top ten hold approximately 12% of the sample, which has fewer than 350,000 clones, 86% seen once. This CDR3 has 17 residues. The V end lost 5 bases, the J end lost 0 bases, and 19 bases lay between the germline ends. CDR1 and CDR2 (germline): SGHVS, FQNEAQ. The Seattle site enrolled patients during active infection and followed them longitudinally.

Sequenced sample: peripheral blood. This TCR was recovered from a woman in her 30s with COVID-19, enrolled during active disease. V gene TRBV7-8 combines with J gene TRBJ1-1; TRBD1 might be the D (5 bases). This chain's CDR3 is CASSPPHRQSLNTEAFF. The CDR3 coding sequence is TGTGCCAGCAGCCCCCCCCATAGACAGTCCTTGAACACTGAAGCTTTCTTT.